This TCR beta chain was retrieved from a study of blood T cell repertoires in COVID-19. Across the whole study: Spain, Italy and the United States supplied samples that represented acute and convalescent COVID-19.

V dropped 1 base and J dropped 3 bases, with 19 bases sitting between them. Germline V gene sequence: CDR1 MDHEN, CDR2 SYDVKM. This CDR3 is 18 amino acids long. TCRdb keeps only in-frame clones here, not all; method: immunoSEQ multiplex PCR. The table shows approximately 360,000 clones, with roughly 90% occurring only once. The V gene is TRBV28, the J gene TRBJ1-5; TRBD1 is a possible D gene (5 bases). The sequencing sample was made of peripheral blood. This TCR came from a man aged 40-55 years with acute or convalescent COVID-19. CDR3 nucleotide sequence: TGTGCCAGCAGTTTATCTCCGGGACTTTCCTATGTCAATCAGCCCCAGCATTTT. Translated, it gives CASSLSPGLSYVNQPQHF.